This T cell receptor beta chain stems from a study of CXCR3-negative and CXCR3-positive naive CD8 T cells. Study-level results: Naive CXCR3-positive and CXCR3-negative cells shared TRBV-TRBJ usage; memory cells diverged. More hydrophobic TRB CDR3s were found in CXCR3-positive naive cells than in CXCR3-negative naive cells.

About this clonotype: Its specificity is unknown.

Germline-derived CDR1 and CDR2 are SGHVS and FQNEAQ. The CDR3 contains 15 residues. UMI-tagged TRB cDNA libraries were built via 5' RACE. With the 5' RACE reads reprocessed, TCRdb shows one record per CDR3 protein and no DNA. The ten top clones account for nearly 0.5%, within a sample of 100,000 to 150,000 distinct CDR3 sequences. The sorter processed each CD8+ T cell subset in triplicate at some 300,000 cells apiece. This clonotype was sampled from a human donor in good health. Some clones in this sample may be carry-over from other donors' samples. Material for sequencing was naive CXCR3- CD8+ T cells from blood. Described subset: CD45RO-CCR7+CD27+CD95- naive CD8+ T cells lacking CXCR3 (TNR3-). V usage is TRBV7-8 and J usage is TRBJ2-1; TCRdb proposes TRBD2, but this gene call is untestable without DNA. The CDR3 sequence: CASSPPLVGSNEQFF.